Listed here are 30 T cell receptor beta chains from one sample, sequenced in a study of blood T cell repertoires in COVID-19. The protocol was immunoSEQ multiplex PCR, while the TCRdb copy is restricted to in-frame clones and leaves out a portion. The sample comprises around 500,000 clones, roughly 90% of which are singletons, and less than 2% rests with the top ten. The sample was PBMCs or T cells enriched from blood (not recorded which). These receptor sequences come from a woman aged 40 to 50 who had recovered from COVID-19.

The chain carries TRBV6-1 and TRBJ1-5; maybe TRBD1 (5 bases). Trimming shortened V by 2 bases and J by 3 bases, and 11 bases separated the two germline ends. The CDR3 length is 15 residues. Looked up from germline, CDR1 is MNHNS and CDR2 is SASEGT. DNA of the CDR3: TGTGCCAGCAGTGAATCAGGGAGGGACAATCAGCCCCAGCATTTT. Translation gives CASSESGRDNQPQHF.

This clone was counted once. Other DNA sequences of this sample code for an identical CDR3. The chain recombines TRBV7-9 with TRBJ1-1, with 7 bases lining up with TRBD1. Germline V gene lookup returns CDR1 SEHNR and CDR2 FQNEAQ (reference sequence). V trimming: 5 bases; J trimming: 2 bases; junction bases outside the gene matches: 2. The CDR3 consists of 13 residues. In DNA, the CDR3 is TGTGCCAGCAGCCAGGGGGTAAACACTGAAGCTTTCTTT. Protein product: CASSQGVNTEAFF.

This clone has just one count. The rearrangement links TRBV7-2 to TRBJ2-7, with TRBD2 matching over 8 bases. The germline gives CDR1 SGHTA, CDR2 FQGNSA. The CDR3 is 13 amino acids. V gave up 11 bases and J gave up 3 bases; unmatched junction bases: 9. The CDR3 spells CAASSGGGYEQYF. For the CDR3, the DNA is TGTGCCGCGTCGAGCGGGGGTGGCTACGAGCAGTACTTC.

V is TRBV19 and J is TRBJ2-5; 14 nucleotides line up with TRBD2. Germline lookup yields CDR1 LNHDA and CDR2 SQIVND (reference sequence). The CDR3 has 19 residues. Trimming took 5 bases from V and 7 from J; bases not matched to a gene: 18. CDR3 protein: CASSPKTSGRAFSLVTQYF. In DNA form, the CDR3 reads TGTGCCAGTAGTCCTAAGACTAGCGGGAGGGCCTTTAGTTTAGTGACCCAGTACTTC.

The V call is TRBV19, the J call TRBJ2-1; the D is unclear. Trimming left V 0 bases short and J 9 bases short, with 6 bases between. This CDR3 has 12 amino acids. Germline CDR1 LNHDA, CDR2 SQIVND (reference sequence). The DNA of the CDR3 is TGTGCCAGTAGTATAGATCGAGTTGAGCAGTTCTTC. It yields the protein CASSIDRVEQFF. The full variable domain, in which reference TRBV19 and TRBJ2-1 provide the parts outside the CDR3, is DGGITQSPKYLFRKEGQNVTLSCEQNLNHDAMYWYRQDPGQGLRLIYYSQIVNDFQKGDIAEGYSVSREKKESFPLTVTSAQKNPTAFYLCASSIDRVEQFFGPGTRLTVL.

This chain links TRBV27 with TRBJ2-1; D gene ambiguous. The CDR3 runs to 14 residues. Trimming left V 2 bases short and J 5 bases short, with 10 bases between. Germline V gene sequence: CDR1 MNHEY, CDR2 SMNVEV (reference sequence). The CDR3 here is CASSLARGHNEQFF. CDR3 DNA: TGTGCCAGCAGTTTAGCGAGAGGCCACAATGAGCAGTTCTTC.

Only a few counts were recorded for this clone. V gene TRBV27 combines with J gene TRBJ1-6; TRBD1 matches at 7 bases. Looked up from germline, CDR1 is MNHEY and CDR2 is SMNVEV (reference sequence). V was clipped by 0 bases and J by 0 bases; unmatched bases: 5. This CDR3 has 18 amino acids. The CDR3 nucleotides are TGTGCCAGCAGTTTATCGAGGGGGCAGAGCTCCTATAATTCACCCCTCCACTTT. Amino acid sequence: CASSLSRGQSSYNSPLHF.

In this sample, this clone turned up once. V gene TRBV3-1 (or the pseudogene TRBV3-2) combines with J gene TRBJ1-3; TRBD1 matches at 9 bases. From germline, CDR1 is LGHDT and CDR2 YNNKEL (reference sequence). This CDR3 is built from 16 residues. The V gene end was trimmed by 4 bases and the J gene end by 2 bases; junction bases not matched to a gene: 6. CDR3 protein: CASSPWTGDPGNTIYF. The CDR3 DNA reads TGTGCCAGCAGCCCCTGGACAGGGGACCCTGGAAACACCATATATTTT.

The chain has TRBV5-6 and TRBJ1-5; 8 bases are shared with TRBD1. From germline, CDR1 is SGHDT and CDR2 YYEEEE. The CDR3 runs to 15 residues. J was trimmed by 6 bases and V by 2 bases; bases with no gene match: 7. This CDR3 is CASSFSDRDGQPQHF. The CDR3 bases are TGTGCCAGCAGCTTTTCGGACAGGGACGGTCAGCCCCAGCATTTT.

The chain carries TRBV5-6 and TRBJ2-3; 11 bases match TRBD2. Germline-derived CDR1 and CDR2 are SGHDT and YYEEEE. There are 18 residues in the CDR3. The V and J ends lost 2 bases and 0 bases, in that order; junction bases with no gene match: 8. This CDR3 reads CASSLFGRTSGSTDTQYF. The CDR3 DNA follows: TGTGCCAGCAGCTTATTTGGCAGGACTAGCGGGAGCACAGATACGCAGTATTTT.

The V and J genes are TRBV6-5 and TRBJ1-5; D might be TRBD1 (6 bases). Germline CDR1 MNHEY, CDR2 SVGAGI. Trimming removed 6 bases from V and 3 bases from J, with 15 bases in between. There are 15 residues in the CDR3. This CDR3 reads CASSWDIGYNQPQHF. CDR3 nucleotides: TGTGCCAGCAGCTGGGACATTGGGTACAATCAGCCCCAGCATTTT.

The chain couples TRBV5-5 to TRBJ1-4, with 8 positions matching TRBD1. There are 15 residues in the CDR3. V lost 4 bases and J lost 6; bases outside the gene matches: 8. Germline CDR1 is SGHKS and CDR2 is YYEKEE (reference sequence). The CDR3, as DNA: TGTGCCAGCAGCCCCAGGGGGCGCGCGGATGAAAAACTGTTTTTT. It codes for CASSPRGRADEKLFF.

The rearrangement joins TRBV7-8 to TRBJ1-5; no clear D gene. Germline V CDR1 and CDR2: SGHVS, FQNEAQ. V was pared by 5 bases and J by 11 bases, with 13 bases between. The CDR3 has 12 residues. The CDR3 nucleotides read TGTGCCAGCAGCCCCCTCGGGGATACCCAGCATTTT. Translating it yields CASSPLGDTQHF.

This chain's CDR3 is CASSRDREGYGYTF. The DNA for the CDR3 is TGTGCCAGCTCTCGGGACAGGGAGGGCTATGGCTACACCTTC. This chain connects TRBV18 to TRBJ1-2; 9 nucleotides line up with TRBD1. CDR3 length equals 14 residues. Trimming cost V 6 bases and J 4 bases; bases outside gene matches: 6. The V gene's germline CDR1 is KGHSH and CDR2 LQKENI.

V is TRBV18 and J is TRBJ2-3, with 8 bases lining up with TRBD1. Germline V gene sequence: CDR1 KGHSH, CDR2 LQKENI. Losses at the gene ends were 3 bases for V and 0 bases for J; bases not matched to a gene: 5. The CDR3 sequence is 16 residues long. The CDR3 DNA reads TGTGCCAGCTCACCGAGGACAGGGACTAGCACAGATACGCAGTATTTT. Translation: CASSPRTGTSTDTQYF. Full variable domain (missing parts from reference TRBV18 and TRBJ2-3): NAGVMQNPRHLVRRRGQEARLRCSPMKGHSHVYWYRQLPEEGLKFMVYLQKENIIDESGMPKERFSAEFPKEGPSILRIQQVVRGDSAAYFCASSPRTGTSTDTQYFGPGTRLTVL.

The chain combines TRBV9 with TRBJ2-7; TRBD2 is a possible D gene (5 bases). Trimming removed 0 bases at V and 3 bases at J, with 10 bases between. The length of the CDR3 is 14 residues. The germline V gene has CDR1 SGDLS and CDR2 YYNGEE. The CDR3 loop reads CASSVGTWSYEQYF. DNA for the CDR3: TGTGCCAGCAGCGTAGGGACTTGGAGCTACGAGCAGTACTTC.

CDR3 sequence (DNA): TGCAGTTGCCCCAGAAATTCACCCCTCCACTTT. Residues: CSCPRNSPLHF. V usage is TRBV20-1 and J usage is TRBJ1-6; D remains unclear. The V gene lost 8 bases and the J gene lost 7 bases, with 9 bases spanning the gap. The CDR3 is 11 amino acids. Looked up from germline, CDR1 is DFQATT and CDR2 is SNEGSKA (reference sequence).

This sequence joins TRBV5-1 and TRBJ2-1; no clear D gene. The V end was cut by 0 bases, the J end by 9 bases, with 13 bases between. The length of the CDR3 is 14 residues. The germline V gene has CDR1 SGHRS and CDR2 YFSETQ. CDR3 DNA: TGCGCCAGCAGCTTGGAGGTTCCCCCGGGTGAGCAGTTCTTC. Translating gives CASSLEVPPGEQFF.

In nucleotides, the CDR3 is TGTGCCAGCAGCATCTCGCCGCACAGTGAAGCTTTCTTT. It specifies CASSISPHSEAFF. The chain recombines TRBV9 with TRBJ1-1; D call uncertain. Germline CDR1 is SGDLS and CDR2 is YYNGEE. This CDR3 is built from 13 residues. V lost 4 bases and J lost 7, with 14 bases in between.

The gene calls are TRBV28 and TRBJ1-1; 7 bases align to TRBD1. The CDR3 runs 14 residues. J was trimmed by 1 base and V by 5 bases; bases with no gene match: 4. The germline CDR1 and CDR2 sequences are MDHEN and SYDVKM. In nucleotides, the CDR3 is TGTGCCAGCAGTCTAAGACAGGGGAACACTGAAGCTTTCTTT. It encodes CASSLRQGNTEAFF.

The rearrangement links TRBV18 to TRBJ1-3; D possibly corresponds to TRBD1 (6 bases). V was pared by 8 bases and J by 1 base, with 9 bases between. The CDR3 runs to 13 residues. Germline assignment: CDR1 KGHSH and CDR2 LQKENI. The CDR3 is CASTDSSGNTIYF. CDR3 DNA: TGTGCCAGCACGGACAGTTCTGGAAACACCATATATTTT.

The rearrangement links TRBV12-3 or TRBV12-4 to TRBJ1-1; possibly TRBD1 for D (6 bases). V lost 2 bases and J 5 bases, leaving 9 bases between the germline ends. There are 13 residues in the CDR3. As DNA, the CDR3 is TGTGCCAGCAGTTTAAGGGGGTATACTGAAGCTTTCTTT. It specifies CASSLRGYTEAFF.

CDR3 in amino acids: CASSTHRENYGYTF. The CDR3, as DNA: TGTGCCAGTAGTACCCACAGGGAAAACTATGGCTACACCTTC. The J gene is TRBJ1-2, the V gene TRBV19; tentatively, D is TRBD1 (6 bases). Per the germline V gene, CDR1 is LNHDA and CDR2 is SQIVND (reference sequence). This CDR3 region has 14 residues. V was clipped by 4 bases and J by 2 bases, with 11 bases between them. The variable domain in full, completed from reference TRBV19 and TRBJ1-2, reads DGGITQSPKYLFRKEGQNVTLSCEQNLNHDAMYWYRQDPGQGLRLIYYSQIVNDFQKGDIAEGYSVSREKKESFPLTVTSAQKNPTAFYLCASSTHRENYGYTFGSGTRLTVV.

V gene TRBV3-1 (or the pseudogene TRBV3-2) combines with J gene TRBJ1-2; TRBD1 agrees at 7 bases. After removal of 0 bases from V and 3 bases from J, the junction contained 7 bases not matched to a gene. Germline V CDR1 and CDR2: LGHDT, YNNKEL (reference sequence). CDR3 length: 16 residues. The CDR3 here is CASSQDEEGADYGYTF. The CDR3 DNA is TGTGCCAGCAGCCAAGATGAGGAGGGGGCGGACTATGGCTACACCTTC.

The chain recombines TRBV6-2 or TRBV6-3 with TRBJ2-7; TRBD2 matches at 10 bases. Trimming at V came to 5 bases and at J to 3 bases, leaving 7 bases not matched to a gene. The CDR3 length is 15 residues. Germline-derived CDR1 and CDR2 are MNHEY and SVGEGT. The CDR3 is CASSPPPSGSYEQYF. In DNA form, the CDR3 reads TGTGCCAGCAGTCCCCCCCCTAGCGGGAGCTACGAGCAGTACTTC.

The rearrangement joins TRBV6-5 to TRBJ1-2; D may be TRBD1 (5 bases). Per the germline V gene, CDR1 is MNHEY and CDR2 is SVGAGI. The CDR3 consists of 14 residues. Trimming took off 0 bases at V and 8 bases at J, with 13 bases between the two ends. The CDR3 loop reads CASSYSKGARGYTF. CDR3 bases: TGTGCCAGCAGTTACTCGAAAGGGGCGCGGGGCTACACCTTC.

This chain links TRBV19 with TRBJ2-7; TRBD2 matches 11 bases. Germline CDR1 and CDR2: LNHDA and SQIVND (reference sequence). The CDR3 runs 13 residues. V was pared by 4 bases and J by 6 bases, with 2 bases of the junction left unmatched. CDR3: CASSTSGRSEQYF. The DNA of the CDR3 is TGTGCCAGTAGTACTAGCGGGAGGAGCGAGCAGTACTTC.

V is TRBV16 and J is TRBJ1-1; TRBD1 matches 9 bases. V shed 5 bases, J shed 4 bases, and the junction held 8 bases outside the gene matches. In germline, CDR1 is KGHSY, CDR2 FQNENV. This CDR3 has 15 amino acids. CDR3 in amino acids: CASSANRGRGTEAFF. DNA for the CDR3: TGTGCCAGCAGCGCAAACAGGGGGCGTGGCACTGAAGCTTTCTTT.

CDR3 in amino acids: CASSPTTSGRGTYYNEQFF. The DNA of the CDR3 is TGTGCCAGCTCACCCACGACTAGCGGGAGGGGGACCTACTACAATGAGCAGTTCTTC. The chain carries TRBV18 and TRBJ2-1, with 14 bases that match TRBD2. CDR3 size: 19 residues. The germline gives CDR1 KGHSH, CDR2 LQKENI. J was trimmed by 3 bases and V by 3 bases; bases with no gene match: 10. Variable domain in full (rest from reference TRBV18 and TRBJ2-1): NAGVMQNPRHLVRRRGQEARLRCSPMKGHSHVYWYRQLPEEGLKFMVYLQKENIIDESGMPKERFSAEFPKEGPSILRIQQVVRGDSAAYFCASSPTTSGRGTYYNEQFFGPGTRLTVL.

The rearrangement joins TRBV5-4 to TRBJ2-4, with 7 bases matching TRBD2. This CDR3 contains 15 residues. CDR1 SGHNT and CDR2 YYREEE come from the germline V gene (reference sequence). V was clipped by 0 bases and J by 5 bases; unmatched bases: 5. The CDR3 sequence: CASSLDAGAENIQYF. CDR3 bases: TGTGCCAGCAGCTTGGATGCGGGAGCGGAAAACATTCAGTACTTC.